The T cell receptor beta chain under discussion was sequenced for a study of beta chain features in type 1 diabetes. The CDR3 is 14 residues long. Germline V gives CDR1 SNHLY, CDR2 FYNNEI. V lost 9 bases and J lost 1, with 16 bases in between. Overall study results and limits: All four CD4+ subsets from Type 1 diabetes patients carried moderately but significantly shorter TCRB CDR3s.

Details on this clone: The antigen is unknown.

Reverse transcribing all isolated RNA meant expressed TCRB transcripts were sequenced. About 3.6 million reads were obtained on average from naive, central memory and regulatory T cell samples. This table comes from immunoSEQ multiplex PCR, and its TCRdb copy is limited to in-frame clones, with some not included. Seen here are approximately 170,000 clones, approximately 9.9% observed once, and the top ten hold about 2.5%. The sequenced sample was central memory CD4+ T cells from blood. The chain employs TRBV2 and TRBJ2-7; D perhaps matches TRBD2 (7 bases). This TCR came from a woman aged 18-29 years in good health. CDR3 residues: CASPRRGRSYEQYF. The CDR3 bases are TGTGCCAGTCCACGGCGGGGGCGATCCTACGAGCAGTACTTC.